The clone carrying this T cell receptor beta chain was counted ten times or more. The antigen remains undetermined. This sample is drawn from a study of CD8 T cells in ankylosing spondylitis. From germline, CDR1 is SNHLY and CDR2 FYNNEI. The CDR3 runs 15 residues. V shed 4 bases and J shed 0 bases, with 12 bases lying between them. Libraries of TCR beta came from quantitative 5'-RACE with molecular barcodes. MiXCR, run by TCRdb on the 5' RACE reads, gives a single entry per CDR3 protein. Among 80,000 to 100,000 distinct CDR3 sequences listed, roughly 9.6% were seen once. Study-wide results and limits: A TCR beta motif made of about eight highly homologous variants seemed typical of ankylosing spondylitis blood. Disease-linked clones reportedly concentrated significantly in matched ankylosing spondylitis synovial fluid. In synovial fluid and blood from reactive arthritis, some motif variants were previously reported.

This chain links TRBV2 with TRBJ1-2; D possibly corresponds to TRBD1 (5 bases). The sequence was collected from a male donor with ankylosing spondylitis or in good health (not recorded which). Sample: blood, either unsorted or a sorted T cell fraction (not recorded which). Here the CDR3 DNA reads TGTGCCAGCAGTGTGAGGGCAGGGACTAACTATGGCTACACCTTC. Protein product: CASSVRAGTNYGYTF.